Below, 26 T cell receptor beta chains from the same sample are listed, as sequenced in a study of T cells after yellow fever vaccination (dated by TCRdb to between 2018 and 2020). What this sample's treatment or condition label stands for: live attenuated yellow fever vaccine strain. The receptor library was made with 5' RACE. TCRdb names Illumina NovaSeq 6000 as the instrument used. TCRdb reworked the public reads: Q25 trimming with fastp, MiXCR clone assembly, productive beta chains retained. When rows share a CDR3 protein, they turn into one entry using the most common DNA and genes. The sample records approximately 90,000 distinct CDR3 sequences, under 6.5% of which are singletons. Together, the top ten hold under 50% of the sample. Sequenced material: CD8+ T cells sorted from PBMCs, taken 10 days after the yellow fever booster vaccination. Source of these receptors: a man aged 18 to 30 who received the YFV17D yellow fever vaccine.

V and J are TRBV9 and TRBJ1-2; 12 positions match TRBD1. The CDR3 totals 15 residues. CDR1 is SGDLS, CDR2 YYNGEE, per germline. Trimming cost V 0 bases and J 6 bases; bases outside gene matches: 3. The CDR3 DNA follows: TGTGCCAGCAGCGTAGCGGGGACAGGGGGCGATGGCTACACCTTC. Translation gives CASSVAGTGGDGYTF.

CDR3 bases: TGTGCCAGCAGCCAAGAACGGACTAGCGGGGGGACCGGGGAGCTGTTTTTT. Translation: CASSQERTSGGTGELFF. The chain recombines TRBV3-1 with TRBJ2-2, with TRBD2 matching 14 bases. The germline V gene has CDR1 LGHDT and CDR2 YNNKEL (reference sequence). The trim removed 0 bases at V and 5 bases at J, leaving 2 bases unmatched. The CDR3 covers 17 residues.

This clonotype was counted only a few times. V is TRBV12-3 or TRBV12-4 and J is TRBJ1-1; D perhaps matches TRBD1 (6 bases). This CDR3 has 14 amino acids. Trimming shortened V by 6 bases and J by 4 bases, and 15 bases separated the two germline ends. The CDR3: CASSPGGAITEAFF. For the CDR3, the DNA is TGTGCCAGCAGCCCCGGGGGGGCGATCACTGAAGCTTTCTTT.

There are a few counts of this clonotype. The genes are TRBV6-2 or TRBV6-3 and TRBJ2-1, with 9 bases aligning to TRBD2. The J segment lost 4 bases and the V segment lost 0 bases, leaving 4 bases of the junction unmatched. There are 16 residues in the CDR3. Germline CDR1 is MNHEY and CDR2 is SVGEGT. The CDR3 sequence is CASSYSSLAGYNEQFF. CDR3 nucleotides: TGTGCCAGCAGTTACTCCTCGCTAGCGGGGTACAATGAGCAGTTCTTC.

CDR3 amino acids: CASSSWTSGAYEQYF. In DNA form, the CDR3 reads TGTGCCAGCAGTTCCTGGACTAGCGGGGCCTACGAGCAGTACTTC. This sequence joins TRBV6-5 and TRBJ2-7; 12 bases are shared with TRBD2. This CDR3 region has 15 residues. V was pared by 4 bases and J by 2 bases, with 3 bases of the junction left unmatched. The V gene's germline CDR1 is MNHEY and CDR2 SVGAGI.

The chain employs TRBV19 and TRBJ2-1; 10 bases map to TRBD2. CDR1 is LNHDA and CDR2 is SQIVND in the germline V gene (reference sequence). The CDR3 sequence is 20 residues long. J gave up 8 bases and V 4 bases, and 23 bases lay outside the gene matches. For the CDR3, the DNA is TGTGCCAGTAGTACCGCCGGGACAGTGTCTTCTAGCGGGGGCAAGGATGAGCAGTTCTTC. Protein product: CASSTAGTVSSSGGKDEQFF.

V gene TRBV6-6 combines with J gene TRBJ1-1; TRBD1 might be the D (5 bases). Germline CDR1 is MNHNY and CDR2 is SVGAGI (reference sequence). Trimming cost V 6 bases and J 7 bases, with 9 bases left between them. The CDR3 spans 11 residues. CDR3 region: CASSPGVEAFF. The CDR3 coding sequence is TGTGCCAGCAGCCCGGGGGTTGAAGCTTTCTTT.

The rearrangement uses TRBV7-9 and TRBJ2-3; D is unclear. The V end lost 3 bases, the J end lost 5 bases, and 15 bases lay between the germline ends. There are 15 residues in the CDR3. Germline CDR1 and CDR2: SEHNR and FQNEAQ (reference sequence). The CDR3 sequence is CASSFVLGRQDTQYF. Here the CDR3 DNA reads TGTGCCAGCAGCTTCGTTCTTGGACGACAAGATACGCAGTATTTT.

This clonotype was counted at least ten times. The V and J genes are TRBV12-3 or TRBV12-4 and TRBJ1-1; D remains unclear. V was pared by 3 bases and J by 0 bases, with 5 bases between. The CDR3 covers 13 residues. The CDR3: CASSLALNTEAFF. CDR3 DNA: TGTGCCAGCAGTTTGGCATTGAACACTGAAGCTTTCTTT.

This clonotype came up many times. V gene TRBV7-9 combines with J gene TRBJ1-1; D gene unclear. The CDR3 consists of 13 residues. Germline V CDR1 and CDR2: SEHNR, FQNEAQ (reference sequence). Trimming shortened V by 1 base and J by 8 bases, and 11 bases separated the two germline ends. CDR3 amino acids: CASSLGPRSEAFF. CDR3 in DNA: TGTGCCAGCAGCTTAGGCCCTCGATCCGAAGCTTTCTTT.

This sequence joins TRBV20-1 and TRBJ2-5; D unresolved. Looked up from germline, CDR1 is DFQATT and CDR2 is SNEGSKA (reference sequence). The CDR3 sequence is 15 residues long. V shed 0 bases and J shed 0 bases, with 11 bases lying between them. CDR3 nucleotide sequence: TGCAGTGCTAGAGATCGTTCCATCAACCAAGAGACCCAGTACTTC. Translating it yields CSARDRSINQETQYF.

The table lists this clonotype with many counts. This chain links TRBV7-2 with TRBJ2-2; D ambiguous. Trimming left V 5 bases short and J 10 bases short, with 11 bases between. The germline CDR1 and CDR2 sequences are SGHTA and FQGNSA. The CDR3 consists of 12 residues. The CDR3 is CASSRWAAELFF. CDR3 sequence (DNA): TGTGCCAGCAGCCGGTGGGCCGCGGAGCTGTTTTTT.

By sample share, this clonotype is large (0.1 to 1%). The rearrangement links TRBV14 to TRBJ2-7, with D perhaps TRBD1 (6 bases). The CDR3 loop spans 13 amino acids. V was cut by 6 bases and J by 6 bases, with 15 bases left in between. The germline gives CDR1 SGHDN, CDR2 FVKESK. The CDR3 is CASSTDVQGEQYV. The CDR3 coding sequence is TGTGCCAGCAGTACGGACGTACAGGGCGAGCAGTACGTC.

The CDR3 sequence: CASSISSRAEGYTF. For the CDR3, the DNA is TGTGCCAGTAGTATATCGTCCAGGGCAGAAGGCTACACCTTC. The rearrangement links TRBV19 to TRBJ1-2, with D possibly TRBD1 on 5 matching bases. V lost 2 bases and J lost 8, with 15 bases in between. This CDR3 is built from 14 residues. Germline assignment: CDR1 LNHDA and CDR2 SQIVND (reference sequence).

This clonotype was recorded once. The rearrangement links TRBV9 to TRBJ1-5; TRBD1 aligns across 8 bases. The CDR3 has 14 amino acids. V trimming: 3 bases; J trimming: 4 bases; junction bases outside the gene matches: 3. Germline V gives CDR1 SGDLS, CDR2 YYNGEE. The CDR3 region is CASSEGQANQPQHF. As DNA, the CDR3 is TGTGCCAGCAGCGAGGGACAGGCTAATCAGCCCCAGCATTTT.

This clonotype appeared once. Since a much larger clone is just one base distant, this may be a read error. The V gene is TRBV20-1, the J gene TRBJ2-5; 7 nucleotides agree with TRBD1. Unmatched junction bases numbered 10, after V lost 7 bases and J lost 5 bases. The CDR3 sequence is 13 residues long. CDR1 and CDR2 from the germline V gene are DFQATT and SNEGSKA (reference sequence). For the CDR3, the DNA is TGCAGTGATATTAAGAGGGGGCCGGAGACCCAGTACTTC. Its translation: CSDIKRGPETQYF.

This clonotype was observed a handful of times. The chain couples TRBV14 to TRBJ1-1; D not certain. CDR3 length equals 15 residues. CDR1 and CDR2 from the germline V gene are SGHDN and FVKESK. The V and J ends lost 7 bases and 5 bases respectively, with 20 bases between them. DNA for the CDR3: TGTGCCAGCACCATCGCAAGAGGGCCGGGTACTGAAGCTTTCTTT. Protein sequence: CASTIARGPGTEAFF. Based on the CDR3 plus reference TRBV14 and TRBJ1-1, the full variable domain is EAGVTQFPSHSVIEKGQTVTLRCDPISGHDNLYWYRRVMGKEIKFLLHFVKESKQDESGMPNNRFLAERTGGTYSTLKVQPAELEDSGVYFCASTIARGPGTEAFFGQGTRLTVV.

This clonotype was seen a few times. The rearrangement links TRBV4-1 to TRBJ1-6; no firm D call. The V end lost 8 bases, the J end lost 7 bases, and 12 bases lay between the germline ends. The CDR3 loop spans 13 amino acids. CDR1 and CDR2 from the germline V gene are MGHRA and YSYEKL. Here the CDR3 DNA reads TGCGCCAGCGGTTGGCAGGAAAATTCACCCCTCCACTTT. Its protein is CASGWQENSPLHF.

The gene calls are TRBV27 and TRBJ1-1; 7 bases fit TRBD1. Losses at the gene ends were 5 bases for V and 1 base for J; bases not matched to a gene: 13. Germline CDR1 is MNHEY and CDR2 is SMNVEV (reference sequence). The CDR3 loop spans 17 amino acids. CDR3 region: CASSTQTGVGANTEAFF. CDR3 in DNA: TGTGCCAGCAGTACCCAAACAGGGGTGGGGGCGAACACTGAAGCTTTCTTT.

This clonotype was counted many times. This chain connects TRBV5-5 to TRBJ2-7; D may correspond to TRBD1 or TRBD2 (5 bases each). The CDR3 sequence is 14 residues long. Trimming removed 3 bases from V and 3 bases from J, with 13 bases in between. CDR1 is SGHKS, CDR2 YYEKEE, per germline (reference sequence). CDR3 DNA: TGTGCCAGCAGCTATTCTGGGGGATACTACGAGCAGTACGTC. This codes for CASSYSGGYYEQYV.

This clonotype was counted a few times. The V and J genes are TRBV15 and TRBJ2-1; D might be TRBD1 (5 bases). V dropped 0 bases and J dropped 5 bases, with 8 bases sitting between them. Germline V gene lookup returns CDR1 LNHNV and CDR2 YYDKDF (reference sequence). The CDR3 loop spans 14 amino acids. CDR3 coding DNA: TGTGCCACCAGCAGAGATCCAGGGAACAATGAGCAGTTCTTC. Residues: CATSRDPGNNEQFF.

This clonotype has a handful of counts. CDR3: CASSGVAGFYNEQFF. The DNA for the CDR3 is TGTGCCAGCAGCGGGGTGGCGGGCTTCTACAATGAGCAGTTCTTC. The J gene is TRBJ2-1, the V gene TRBV5-5, with D perhaps matching TRBD2 (5 bases). V gave up 4 bases and J gave up 3 bases, with 14 bases separating them. Germline lookup yields CDR1 SGHKS and CDR2 YYEKEE (reference sequence). CDR3 size: 15 residues.

The chain has TRBV5-4 and TRBJ2-2; D is ambiguous. Trimming stripped 2 bases from V and 2 bases from J, with 10 bases between. This CDR3 comprises 15 residues. Looked up from germline, CDR1 is SGHNT and CDR2 is YYREEE (reference sequence). DNA of the CDR3: TGTGCCAGCAGCTTCAAGGAATTTAACACCGGGGAGCTGTTTTTT. Protein: CASSFKEFNTGELFF.

This clonotype was found a few times. The chain joins TRBV27 to TRBJ1-1, with D perhaps matching TRBD1 (5 bases). The CDR3 is 13 amino acids. Germline V gives CDR1 MNHEY, CDR2 SMNVEV (reference sequence). Trimming pared 8 bases from V and 5 bases from J, leaving 15 bases between. This CDR3 reads CASLRRGGTEAFF. The CDR3 bases are TGTGCCAGCCTTCGGCGGGGGGGGACTGAAGCTTTCTTT.

This clonotype was seen at least ten times. This chain connects TRBV6-2 or TRBV6-3 to TRBJ2-7; possibly TRBD2 for D (6 bases). Germline V gene sequence: CDR1 MNHEY, CDR2 SVGEGT. This CDR3 contains 15 residues. V was pared by 0 bases and J by 7 bases, with 16 bases between. The CDR3 reads CASSYSIVGGVEQYV. As DNA, the CDR3 is TGTGCCAGCAGTTACTCGATCGTCGGGGGAGTAGAGCAGTACGTC.

This clonotype was counted between two and nine times. The V and J genes are TRBV7-2 and TRBJ2-7; D is possibly TRBD1 or TRBD2 (5 bases each). V was shortened by 5 bases and J by 2 bases, with 19 bases between the two germline ends. CDR1 SGHTA and CDR2 FQGNSA come from the germline V gene. The CDR3 is 16 residues long. CDR3 nucleotide sequence: TGTGCCAGCAGCCCCCTCCTAACGGGACGTGCCTACGAGCAGTACTTC. Protein: CASSPLLTGRAYEQYF. Full variable domain (outside the CDR3, taken from reference TRBV7-2 and TRBJ2-7): GAGVSQSPSNKVTEKGKDVELRCDPISGHTALYWYRQSLGQGLEFLIYFQGNSAPDKSGLPSDRFSAERTGGSVSTLTIQRTQQEDSAVYLCASSPLLTGRAYEQYFGPGTRLTVT.